A single sample gave rise to the 30 T cell receptor beta chains below, sequenced in a study of CD8 T cells in ankylosing spondylitis. Study findings and constraints: About 8 highly homologous variants made up a TCR beta motif, and this motif appeared characteristic of ankylosing spondylitis blood.

For these TCRs, the target antigens are not known. TCRdb itself ran the 5' RACE reads through MiXCR, one entry per CDR3 protein. This repertoire shows fewer than 500,000 distinct CDR3 sequences, 20% to 25% found once; its top ten account for about 16%. The material sequenced was blood, either unsorted or a sorted T cell fraction (not recorded which). These receptors were taken from a male donor with ankylosing spondylitis.

This clonotype was counted ten times or more. This rearrangement joins TRBV4-1 to TRBJ2-5; no definite D call. Germline V lookup: CDR1 MGHRA, CDR2 YSYEKL. This CDR3 is 17 amino acids long. Trimming cost V 1 base and J 1 base, with 16 bases left between them. Written as DNA, the CDR3 is TGCGCCAGCAGCCAAGGGACCCCAGACTTCCTCCAAGAGACCCAGTACTTC. It yields the protein CASSQGTPDFLQETQYF.

This clonotype appeared a few times. The rearrangement uses TRBV7-2 and TRBJ2-5; 8 bases fit TRBD1. The CDR3 is made up of 16 amino acids. The V gene end was trimmed by 4 bases and the J gene end by 2 bases; junction bases not matched to a gene: 9. Germline V gene data show CDR1 as SGHTA and CDR2 as FQGNSA. The CDR3 DNA follows: TGTGCCAGCAGCTCTGACGGACAGGGCGTACAAGAGACCCAGTACTTC. It translates to CASSSDGQGVQETQYF.

The V gene is TRBV18, the J gene TRBJ1-2; D perhaps matches TRBD1 (5 bases). CDR1 and CDR2 from the germline V gene are KGHSH and LQKENI. This CDR3 spans 15 amino acids. Trimming took off 2 bases at V and 4 bases at J, with 14 bases between the two ends. The chain's CDR3 is CASSPSRESGYGYTF. CDR3 nucleotides: TGTGCCAGCTCACCATCCAGGGAAAGCGGCTATGGCTACACCTTC.

The chain recombines TRBV20-1 with TRBJ2-1; TRBD2 matches 8 bases. The J segment lost 6 bases and the V segment lost 6 bases, leaving 7 bases of the junction unmatched. The CDR3 covers 13 residues. Germline CDR1 reads DFQATT; CDR2 reads SNEGSKA (reference sequence). CDR3 DNA sequence: TGCAGTGCCACCCGACTAGCGACCAATGAGCAGTTCTTC. Translated, it gives CSATRLATNEQFF.

The rearrangement uses TRBV5-1 and TRBJ2-1; 9 bases are shared with TRBD1. J was trimmed by 0 bases and V by 3 bases; bases with no gene match: 1. The V gene's germline CDR1 is SGHRS and CDR2 YFSETQ. The CDR3 runs to 15 residues. The CDR3 DNA reads as TGCGCCAGCAGCTGGGACAGGGCCTCCTACAATGAGCAGTTCTTC. Translation gives CASSWDRASYNEQFF.

The gene calls are TRBV12-3 or TRBV12-4 and TRBJ1-3; perhaps TRBD1 as D (6 bases). The CDR3 extends over 14 amino acids. V was trimmed by 3 bases and J by 4 bases, leaving 10 bases between them. The CDR3, as DNA: TGTGCCAGCAGTTTTGGAACAGGGGGAAACACCATATATTTT. Residues: CASSFGTGGNTIYF.

The chain has TRBV7-2 and TRBJ2-2; D gene uncertain. Germline V gene lookup returns CDR1 SGHTA and CDR2 FQGNSA. Trimming left V 5 bases short and J 2 bases short, with 9 bases between. There are 14 residues in the CDR3. Here the CDR3 reads CASSIGINTGELFF. The CDR3 nucleotides are TGTGCCAGCAGCATCGGAATCAACACCGGGGAGCTGTTTTTT.

This clonotype was detected a few times. The chain recombines TRBV7-2 with TRBJ1-4; maybe TRBD1 (6 bases). Trimming pared 5 bases from V and 0 bases from J, leaving 13 bases between. This CDR3 is 16 amino acids long. Germline V gene data show CDR1 as SGHTA and CDR2 as FQGNSA. CDR3: CASSLGNRATNEKLFF. The CDR3 DNA follows: TGTGCCAGCAGCCTTGGTAACAGGGCAACTAATGAAAAACTGTTTTTT.

The V call is TRBV6-5, the J call TRBJ2-3; possible D gene TRBD1, 6 bases. The germline V gene has CDR1 MNHEY and CDR2 SVGAGI. V was shortened by 7 bases and J by 5 bases, with 10 bases between the two germline ends. This CDR3 has 12 residues. In DNA, the CDR3 is TGTGCCAGCAATGGGGGCGGAGATACGCAGTATTTT. Amino acids: CASNGGGDTQYF.

This clonotype has a handful of counts. This chain joins TRBV20-1 and TRBJ1-3; D gene ambiguous. Germline CDR1 reads DFQATT; CDR2 reads SNEGSKA (reference sequence). Deletions cut 0 bases from V and 0 bases from J, with 15 bases between. The CDR3 sequence is 17 residues long. CDR3 loop: CSAREGLGRVSGNTIYF. The CDR3 DNA reads TGCAGTGCTAGAGAGGGCCTGGGGAGGGTCTCTGGAAACACCATATATTTT.

This clonotype has only a few counts. The rearrangement links TRBV21-1 to TRBJ2-5; TRBD2 is the table's D call, not checked against the DNA. TRBV21-1 is designated a pseudogene. The CDR3 loop spans 15 amino acids. The CDR3 protein is CASSAGLEYQETQYF. The CDR3 coding sequence is TGTGCCAGCAGCGCTGGACTGGAGTACCAAGAGACCCAGTACTTC.

The sample holds many counts of this clonotype. The chain links TRBV15 to TRBJ2-1; a weak D match, TRBD1 (5 bases). The length of the CDR3 is 15 residues. Between the trimmed V and J ends, which lost 0 bases and 2 bases, there was a span of 8 bases. Per the germline V gene, CDR1 is LNHNV and CDR2 is YYDKDF (reference sequence). The CDR3 nucleotides are TGTGCCACCAGCAGAGATAGGGGTGCCTACAATGAGCAGTTCTTC. Residues: CATSRDRGAYNEQFF.

This clonotype was observed many times. This chain connects TRBV29-1 to TRBJ2-5, with D possibly being TRBD1 (5 bases). The CDR3 totals 13 residues. The V and J ends lost 7 bases and 3 bases respectively, with 15 bases between them. Germline V gives CDR1 SQVTM, CDR2 ANQGSEA. The CDR3 DNA reads TGCAGCGGGGCGACAGACACAAAAGAGACCCAGTACTTC. The encoded protein is CSGATDTKETQYF.

This chain connects TRBV5-5 to TRBJ2-7; maybe TRBD2 (7 bases). The germline V gene has CDR1 SGHKS and CDR2 YYEKEE (reference sequence). V was cut by 5 bases and J by 3 bases, with 12 bases left in between. There are 13 residues in the CDR3. CDR3 sequence (DNA): TGTGCCAGCAGTAGGGGGGGGCTCTACGAGCAGTACTTC. Protein sequence: CASSRGGLYEQYF.

This chain uses TRBV29-1 with TRBJ2-1; TRBD2 aligns across 8 bases. The CDR3 sequence is 13 residues long. The germline gives CDR1 SQVTM, CDR2 ANQGSEA. Here the CDR3 reads CSGGTSLSNEQFF. CDR3 in DNA: TGCAGTGGGGGGACTAGTCTTTCCAATGAGCAGTTCTTC.

This sequence joins TRBV5-1 and TRBJ2-1; 9 positions agree with TRBD2. Trimming at V came to 3 bases and at J to 5 bases, leaving 9 bases not matched to a gene. This CDR3 contains 16 residues. In germline, CDR1 is SGHRS, CDR2 YFSETQ. CDR3 sequence: CASSSPGTSRHNEQFF. The CDR3 nucleotides are TGCGCCAGCAGCTCCCCCGGGACTAGCAGACACAATGAGCAGTTCTTC.

This clonotype was observed a single time. This CDR3 is CASSQGWVGNQPQHF. The CDR3 nucleotides are TGCGCCAGCAGCCAAGGTTGGGTGGGCAATCAGCCCCAGCATTTT. The chain recombines TRBV4-3 with TRBJ1-5; no clear D gene. Between the trimmed V and J ends, which lost 1 base and 2 bases, there was a span of 9 bases. The CDR3 is 15 amino acids. Germline V gene data show CDR1 as LGHNA and CDR2 as YSLEER.

The V gene is TRBV7-2, the J gene TRBJ2-2; D unresolved. Germline-derived CDR1 and CDR2 are SGHTA and FQGNSA. The CDR3 loop spans 14 amino acids. V was shortened by 2 bases and J by 1 base, with 5 bases between the two germline ends. CDR3 loop: CASSLILNTGELFF. Written as DNA, the CDR3 is TGTGCCAGCAGCTTAATCCTGAACACCGGGGAGCTGTTTTTT. The variable domain in full, completed from reference TRBV7-2 and TRBJ2-2, reads GAGVSQSPSNKVTEKGKDVELRCDPISGHTALYWYRQSLGQGLEFLIYFQGNSAPDKSGLPSDRFSAERTGGSVSTLTIQRTQQEDSAVYLCASSLILNTGELFFGEGSRLTVL.

This clonotype was detected a few times. The rearrangement joins TRBV5-1 to TRBJ1-3; 7 nucleotides match TRBD1. Germline CDR1 and CDR2: SGHRS and YFSETQ. This CDR3 contains 15 residues. The V segment lost 6 bases and the J segment 0 bases; nucleotides outside the gene matches: 6. The CDR3 sequence: CASKQGISSGNTIYF. CDR3 bases: TGCGCCAGCAAACAGGGGATTTCCTCTGGAAACACCATATATTTT.

V gene TRBV18 combines with J gene TRBJ1-2, with no clear D. The CDR3 is 16 amino acids. CDR1 and CDR2 from the germline V gene are KGHSH and LQKENI. V lost 2 bases and J 5 bases, leaving 18 bases between the germline ends. The CDR3 DNA follows: TGTGCCAGCTCACCAGCCCGGTCCGGGTCCGTTTATGGCTACACCTTC. It translates to CASSPARSGSVYGYTF.

The rearrangement uses TRBV6-2 or TRBV6-3 and TRBJ1-1; TRBD1 is a possible D gene (5 bases). Trimming removed 5 bases from V and 0 bases from J, with 13 bases in between. CDR3 size: 15 residues. Germline V gives CDR1 MNHEY, CDR2 SVGEGT. The CDR3 bases are TGTGCCAGCAGTCATGGTTGGGGCATGAACACTGAAGCTTTCTTT. The encoded protein is CASSHGWGMNTEAFF.

There are many counts of this clonotype. The chain uses TRBV20-1 and TRBJ2-5; unclear D gene. Germline-derived CDR1 and CDR2 are DFQATT and SNEGSKA (reference sequence). This CDR3 is built from 10 residues. V was shortened by 6 bases and J by 4 bases, with 6 bases between the two germline ends. The CDR3 spells CSASGETQYF. CDR3 coding DNA: TGCAGTGCCTCTGGAGAGACCCAGTACTTC.

This clonotype was found many times. The chain is built from TRBV14 and TRBJ1-6; no reliable D call. Germline CDR1 SGHDN, CDR2 FVKESK. The CDR3 spans 15 residues. The germline V and J ends were trimmed by 4 bases and 4 bases, with 11 bases remaining between them. CDR3 loop: CASSRSGSYNSPLHF. In DNA, the CDR3 is TGTGCCAGCAGCCGTTCCGGCAGTTATAATTCACCCCTCCACTTT.

The CDR3 loop is CASSLTGGVQPQHF. Here the CDR3 DNA reads TGCGCCAGCAGCTTGACGGGGGGGGTTCAGCCCCAGCATTTT. The rearrangement uses TRBV5-1 and TRBJ1-5; D may be TRBD1 (5 bases). The CDR3 runs to 14 residues. CDR1 and CDR2 (germline): SGHRS, YFSETQ. Trimming took off 1 base at V and 6 bases at J, with 11 bases between the two ends.

In this sample, this clonotype turned up a few times. This sequence joins TRBV18 and TRBJ2-7; 7 positions match TRBD1. Germline assignment: CDR1 KGHSH and CDR2 LQKENI. The CDR3 has 14 amino acids. The J segment lost 7 bases and the V segment lost 2 bases, leaving 8 bases of the junction unmatched. The chain's CDR3 is CASSPETGYGEQYF. The CDR3 bases are TGTGCCAGCTCACCAGAGACAGGGTATGGAGAGCAGTACTTC.

The V gene is TRBV2, the J gene TRBJ2-3, with D unresolved. CDR3 length: 11 amino acids. In germline, CDR1 is SNHLY, CDR2 FYNNEI. Trimming cost V 5 bases and J 5 bases, with 5 bases left between them. CDR3 amino acids: CASSRVDTQYF. The CDR3 bases are TGTGCCAGCAGTAGGGTAGATACGCAGTATTTT.

This clonotype was counted only a few times. The rearrangement joins TRBV28 to TRBJ2-7; tentatively, D is TRBD2 (6 bases). The CDR3 has 15 amino acids. Deletions cut 5 bases from V and 4 bases from J, with 18 bases between. CDR1 MDHEN and CDR2 SYDVKM come from the germline V gene. The CDR3 loop is CASSGRVSSGYEQYF. CDR3 bases: TGTGCCAGCAGTGGTCGCGTCTCAAGCGGGTACGAGCAGTACTTC.

This clonotype occurred once. CDR3 sequence: CASSQGQRREQYF. In nucleotides, the CDR3 is TGTGCCAGCAGCCAAGGGCAGCGGCGCGAGCAGTACTTC. This chain connects TRBV3-1 to TRBJ2-7; maybe TRBD2 (5 bases). CDR1 and CDR2 from the germline V gene are LGHDT and YNNKEL (reference sequence). With 1 base removed from V and 6 bases from J, the gap between germline ends came to 10 bases. This CDR3 comprises 13 residues.

This rearrangement joins TRBV5-1 to TRBJ2-3; perhaps TRBD2 as D (5 bases). Germline V gene sequence: CDR1 SGHRS, CDR2 YFSETQ. The CDR3 totals 13 residues. V lost 2 bases to trimming and J lost 5 bases, with 9 bases between them. The CDR3 loop reads CASSFRELDTQYF. In DNA form, the CDR3 reads TGCGCCAGCAGCTTCCGGGAATTAGATACGCAGTATTTT.

There are a few counts of this clonotype. The V gene is TRBV7-2, the J gene TRBJ2-1, with 8 positions matching TRBD1. Germline V gene lookup returns CDR1 SGHTA and CDR2 FQGNSA. The CDR3 sequence is 15 residues long. The junction had 8 bases not matched to a gene; V was cut back by 5 bases and J by 5 bases. In DNA form, the CDR3 reads TGTGCCAGCAGCGTCGGACAGGGACTGCACAATGAGCAGTTCTTC. It is translated as CASSVGQGLHNEQFF.